This T cell receptor beta chain was recorded in a study of shared clonotypes between healthy human individuals. Study background: CD4 naive cells filled three plates per donor, CD4 memory three, CD8 naive two and CD8 memory one.

The assay was immunoSEQ multiplex PCR, and TCRdb's table has in-frame clones only and misses some. The profile covers a few hundred thousand clones, with less than 98% appearing a single time and around 0.057% taken by the ten largest. The germline CDR1 and CDR2 sequences are LGHNA and YNFKEQ. The length of the CDR3 is 16 residues. V was clipped by 3 bases and J by 0 bases; unmatched bases: 6. The chain combines TRBV4-2 with TRBJ2-7, with 9 bases lining up with TRBD1. Sequenced: naive CD4+ T cells sorted from blood. Sample subset: CD45RA+ positively selected. The sequence derives from a woman aged 25 to 39 in good health. In nucleotides, the CDR3 is TGTGCCAGCAGCCAGGGACAGGGTTTGGGCTCCTACGAGCAGTACTTC. Translation: CASSQGQGLGSYEQYF.